The clone carrying this T cell receptor beta chain was counted many times. The antigen remains undetermined. This CDR3 has 13 residues. Losses at the gene ends were 10 bases for V and 3 bases for J; bases not matched to a gene: 6. The V gene's germline CDR1 is SNHLY and CDR2 FYNNEI. The sample comes from a study of T cells in Graves' hyperthyroidism and ophthalmopathy. Regarding the study as a whole: Blood also held most thyroid clonotypes expanded beyond 0.001.

Template material for amplifying TCR beta CDR3 regions consisted of RNA transcripts. First-round RT-PCR of the TCR CDR3 relied on the HTBI primer set. TCRdb analysed the multiplex PCR reads with MiXCR anew, one entry per CDR3 protein. The sample shows about 180,000 distinct CDR3 sequences, over 7.5% of them seen only once. Specimen: blood. This chain links TRBV2 with TRBJ1-5; 7 bases are a match to TRBD1. This TCR derives from a young woman with Graves' hyperthyroidism that later progressed to Graves' ophthalmopathy. The CDR3 coding sequence is TGTGCCACCACGGGACAGATCAATCAGCCCCAGCATTTT. This codes for CATTGQINQPQHF. The full variable domain, with the rest looked up from reference TRBV2 and TRBJ1-5, is EPEVTQTPSHQVTQMGQEVILRCVPISNHLYFYWYRQILGQKVEFLVSFYNNEISEKSEIFDDQFSVERPDGSNFTLKIRSTKLEDSAMYFCATTGQINQPQHFGDGTRLSIL.